This TCR beta chain was recorded in a study of shared clonotypes between healthy human individuals. About this clone: The antigen remains undetermined.

Overall study results and limits: What naive subsets generally showed was a larger estimated richness than memory subsets showed.

Here immunoSEQ multiplex PCR was the method, and the copy in TCRdb shows in-frame clones only, minus some. The sample contains about 730,000 clones, approximately 72% of which appear only once. The CDR3 runs 17 residues. After removal of 3 bases from V and 2 bases from J, the junction contained 8 bases not matched to a gene. CDR1 is MNHEY and CDR2 is SMNVEV in the germline V gene (reference sequence). This sequence joins TRBV27 and TRBJ2-2; 8 bases line up with TRBD2. The specimen sequenced was memory CD4+ T cells sorted from blood. Subset of the sample: CD45RA-negative fraction. The receptor's source is a woman in her twenties or thirties in good health. The CDR3 nucleotides are TGTGCCAGCAGTTTGGGGGTAGCGGGGCCTAACACCGGGGAGCTGTTTTTT. Amino acid sequence: CASSLGVAGPNTGELFF.